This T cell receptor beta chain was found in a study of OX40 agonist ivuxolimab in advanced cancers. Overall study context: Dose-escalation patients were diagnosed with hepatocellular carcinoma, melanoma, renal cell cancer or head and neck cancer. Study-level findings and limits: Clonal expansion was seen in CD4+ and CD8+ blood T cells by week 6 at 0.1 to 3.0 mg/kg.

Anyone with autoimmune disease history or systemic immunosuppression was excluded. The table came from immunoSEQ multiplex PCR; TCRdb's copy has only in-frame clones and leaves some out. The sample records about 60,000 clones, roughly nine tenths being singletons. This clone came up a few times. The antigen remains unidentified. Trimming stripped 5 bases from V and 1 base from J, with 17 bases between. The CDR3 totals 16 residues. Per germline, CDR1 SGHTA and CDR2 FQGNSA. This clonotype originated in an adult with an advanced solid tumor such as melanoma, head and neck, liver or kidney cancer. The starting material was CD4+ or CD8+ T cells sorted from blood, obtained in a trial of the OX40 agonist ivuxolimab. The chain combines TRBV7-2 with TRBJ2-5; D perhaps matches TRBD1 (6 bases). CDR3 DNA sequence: TGTGCCAGCAGCCCCCGAGAGGGGGATTCCCAAGAGACCCAGTACTTC. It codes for CASSPREGDSQETQYF.